Reported below is one TCR beta chain. These data belong to a study of blood T cell repertoires in COVID-19. Study information: The samples span acute and convalescent COVID-19 from the United States, Italy and Spain. Sample material is recorded as cDNA or gDNA derived from T cells, B-cell-depleted T cells, or PBMCs.

How the authors handled the data: Amplification of reference gene primers was used by the study to estimate nucleated cell counts. Produced via immunoSEQ multiplex PCR; TCRdb's table is partial and in-frame only. That table supplies the V and J calls and clone size; D and trimming were determined from the DNA. The sample yields almost 80,000 clones, around 90% seen once. Trimming at V came to 9 bases and at J to 3 bases, leaving 6 bases not matched to a gene. CDR1 and CDR2 from the germline V gene are KGHSH and LQKENI. The CDR3 spans 13 residues. The receptor was derived from a woman of 80 years or more with acute or convalescent COVID-19. This chain uses TRBV18 with TRBJ2-7, with TRBD1 matching over 9 bases. Sequencing used peripheral blood. The CDR3 region has the DNA TGTGCCAGTAGGACAGGGGTTTTCTACGAGCAGTACTTC. Translated, it gives CASRTGVFYEQYF.